The rows below give T cell receptor beta chains drawn from one sample of a study of blood T cell repertoires in COVID-19. Produced via immunoSEQ multiplex PCR; TCRdb's table is partial and in-frame only. The data hold fewer than 200,000 clones, with about four fifths observed a single time. The sequenced sample consisted of peripheral blood. Source of these receptors: a woman of 80 years or more with COVID-19, enrolled during active disease. The CDR3 runs from the conserved cysteine through the conserved F or W. A D gene is named only where the DNA matches it firmly. Not every row has a clone size; where given, it reads once, few, many or a size class.

DNA	CDR3	size	V	J	D
TGTGCCAGCATTGCCTCACGCGGTGGGGCTGGCGAGCAGTTCTTC	CASIASRGGAGEQFF	.	TRBV28	TRBJ2-1	.
TGTGCCAGCAGCCAAGGCTGGGCTGGACAGGGCGGCTATGGCTACACCTTC	CASSQGWAGQGGYGYTF	.	TRBV3-1/TRBV3-2	TRBJ1-2	TRBD1
TGTGCCAGCAGCCAAGAGGGTGCGGGACTCAACACAGATACGCAGTATTTT	CASSQEGAGLNTDTQYF	.	TRBV4-2	TRBJ2-3	.
TGTGCCAGCAGTTCGCTCAGGGGTGGCTACACCTTC	CASSSLRGGYTF	.	TRBV6-6	TRBJ1-2	.
TGCGCCAGCAGCCACAGGGGTCGTGGCTACACCTTC	CASSHRGRGYTF	.	TRBV4-3	TRBJ1-2	.
TGTGCCAGCAGCCCTCCAGGGAACTATGGCTACACCTTC	CASSPPGNYGYTF	.	TRBV28	TRBJ1-2	.
TGTGCCAGCAGCTTGAATGCAGGGGCGGGCTATGGCTACACCTTC	CASSLNAGAGYGYTF	.	TRBV5-6	TRBJ1-2	.
TGTGCCAGCAGTGAATGGGGACAGCACTCCTACGAGCAGTACTTC	CASSEWGQHSYEQYF	.	TRBV25-1	TRBJ2-7	TRBD1
TGTGCCAGAGGGGGATTGACAGCGTCCTCTGGGGCCAACGTCCTGACTTTC	CARGGLTASSGANVLTF	.	TRBV27	TRBJ2-6	.
TGTGCCAGCAGTTCACCGGGACTTAACACTGAAGCTTTCTTT	CASSSPGLNTEAFF	.	TRBV6-5	TRBJ1-1	.
TGTGCCAGCTCACCACCACAGGGAGCCTCCTACGAGCAGTACTTC	CASSPPQGASYEQYF	.	TRBV18	TRBJ2-7	.
TGCGCCAGCAGCTTAGCAATCGGACAGGGTTCGAGTACGCAGTATTTT	CASSLAIGQGSSTQYF	once	TRBV5-1	TRBJ2-3	TRBD1
TGTGCCTCAGGGTTGGAACAGCCCCAGCATTTT	CASGLEQPQHF	.	TRBV28	TRBJ1-5	.